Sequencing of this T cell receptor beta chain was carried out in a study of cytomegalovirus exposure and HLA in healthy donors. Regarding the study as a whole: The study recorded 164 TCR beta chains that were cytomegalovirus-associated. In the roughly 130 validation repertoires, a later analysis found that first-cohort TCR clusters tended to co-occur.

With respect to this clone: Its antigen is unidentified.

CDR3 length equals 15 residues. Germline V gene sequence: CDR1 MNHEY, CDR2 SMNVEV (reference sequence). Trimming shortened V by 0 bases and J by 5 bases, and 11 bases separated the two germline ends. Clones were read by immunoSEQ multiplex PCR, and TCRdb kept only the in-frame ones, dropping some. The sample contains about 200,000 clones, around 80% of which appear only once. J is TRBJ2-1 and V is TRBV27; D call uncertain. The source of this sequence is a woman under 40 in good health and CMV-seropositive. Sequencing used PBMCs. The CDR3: CASSLSVATNNEQFF. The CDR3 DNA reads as TGTGCCAGCAGTTTATCGGTAGCTACCAACAATGAGCAGTTCTTC.